The 2 T cell receptor beta chains in this list originate from one sample, sequenced in a study of beta chain features in type 1 diabetes. Their cognate antigens are unknown. Investigators reverse transcribed all isolated RNA, so they sequenced expressed TCRB transcripts. Repertoires were generated with immunoSEQ multiplex PCR, while TCRdb's copy carries only in-frame clones and drops some. The sample yields about 53,000 clones, 60% to 70% seen once. General study findings and limits: In every one of the four CD4+ subsets, TCRB CDR3s were moderately but significantly shorter in Type 1 diabetes patients.

The sequencing sample was made of stem cell memory CD4+ T cells from blood. All receptors derive from a woman aged 25-40 years with type 1 diabetes.

This clone was seen a few times. V and J are TRBV7-9 and TRBJ2-2; D is unresolved. Germline loops: CDR1 SEHNR, CDR2 FQNEAQ (reference sequence). V was cut by 5 bases and J by 1 base, with 14 bases left in between. The CDR3 runs to 16 residues. CDR3 residues: CASSPGGLQNTGELFF. DNA for the CDR3: TGTGCCAGCAGCCCCGGTGGGCTGCAGAACACCGGGGAGCTGTTTTTT.

V and J are TRBV28 and TRBJ1-2, with 8 bases matching TRBD1. Germline V gives CDR1 MDHEN, CDR2 SYDVKM. V gave up 3 bases and J gave up 4 bases; unmatched junction bases: 4. The CDR3 spans 14 residues. CDR3 protein: CASSFSGGGYGYTF. DNA of the CDR3: TGTGCCAGCAGTTTCTCAGGGGGCGGCTATGGCTACACCTTC.